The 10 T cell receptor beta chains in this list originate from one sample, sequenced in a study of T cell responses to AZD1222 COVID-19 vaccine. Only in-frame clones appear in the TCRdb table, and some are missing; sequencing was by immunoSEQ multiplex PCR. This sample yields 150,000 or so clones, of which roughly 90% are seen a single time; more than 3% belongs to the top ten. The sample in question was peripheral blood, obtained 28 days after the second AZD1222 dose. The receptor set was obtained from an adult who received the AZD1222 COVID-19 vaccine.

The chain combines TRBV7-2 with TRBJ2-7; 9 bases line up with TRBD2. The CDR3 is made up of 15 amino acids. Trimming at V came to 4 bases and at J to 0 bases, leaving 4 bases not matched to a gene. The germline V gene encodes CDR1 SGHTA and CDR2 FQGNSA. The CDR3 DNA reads TGTGCCAGCAGCTCGTATAGCGGGAGCTCCTACGAGCAGTACTTC. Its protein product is CASSSYSGSSYEQYF.

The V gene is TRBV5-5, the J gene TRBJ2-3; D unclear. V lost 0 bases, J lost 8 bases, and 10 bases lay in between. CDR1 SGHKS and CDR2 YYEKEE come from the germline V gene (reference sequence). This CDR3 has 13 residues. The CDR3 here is CASSLVAVVTQYF. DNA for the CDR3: TGTGCCAGCAGCTTGGTAGCCGTAGTTACGCAGTATTTT.

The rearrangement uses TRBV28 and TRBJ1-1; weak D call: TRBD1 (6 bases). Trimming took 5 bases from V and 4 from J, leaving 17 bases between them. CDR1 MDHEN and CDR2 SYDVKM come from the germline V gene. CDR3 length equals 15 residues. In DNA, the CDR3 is TGTGCCAGCAGTGGCCTGAGGGCCAGGGGCACTGAAGCTTTCTTT. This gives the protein CASSGLRARGTEAFF.

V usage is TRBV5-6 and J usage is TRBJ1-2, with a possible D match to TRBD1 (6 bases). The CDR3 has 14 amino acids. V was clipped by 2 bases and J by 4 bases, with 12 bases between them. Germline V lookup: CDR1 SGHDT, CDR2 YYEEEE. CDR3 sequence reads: CASSFPGTIYGYTF. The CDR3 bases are TGTGCCAGCAGCTTCCCCGGGACAATCTATGGCTACACCTTC. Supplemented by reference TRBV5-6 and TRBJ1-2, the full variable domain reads DAGVTQSPTHLIKTRGQQVTLRCSPKSGHDTVSWYQQALGQGPQFIFQYYEEEERQRGNFPDRFSGHQFPNYSSELNVNALLLGDSALYLCASSFPGTIYGYTFGSGTRLTVV.

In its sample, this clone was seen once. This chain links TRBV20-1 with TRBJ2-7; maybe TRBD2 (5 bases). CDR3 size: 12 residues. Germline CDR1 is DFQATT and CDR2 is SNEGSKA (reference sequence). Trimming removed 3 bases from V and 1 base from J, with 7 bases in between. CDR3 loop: CSASDYSYEQYF. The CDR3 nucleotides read TGCAGTGCTAGTGACTATTCCTACGAGCAGTACTTC.

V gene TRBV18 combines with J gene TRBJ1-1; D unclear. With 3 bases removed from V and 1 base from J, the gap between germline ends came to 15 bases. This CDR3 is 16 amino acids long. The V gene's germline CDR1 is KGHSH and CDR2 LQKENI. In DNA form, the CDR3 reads TGTGCCAGCTCACCGAGAGAGGGCGTGGAGAACACTGAAGCTTTCTTT. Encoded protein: CASSPREGVENTEAFF.

CDR3 coding DNA: TGTGCCAGCAGCTCTGGACAGGGGGTTAATGAAAAACTGTTTTTT. Its protein is CASSSGQGVNEKLFF. The chain joins TRBV2 to TRBJ1-4, with TRBD1 matching 10 bases. Germline CDR1 reads SNHLY; CDR2 reads FYNNEI. The CDR3 length is 15 residues. Trimming cost V 6 bases and J 4 bases; bases outside gene matches: 5.

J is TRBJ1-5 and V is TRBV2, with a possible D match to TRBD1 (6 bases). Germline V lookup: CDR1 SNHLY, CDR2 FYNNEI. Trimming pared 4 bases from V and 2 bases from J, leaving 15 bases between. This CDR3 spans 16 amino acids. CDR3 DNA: TGTGCCAGCAGTGTAGCAAGGGGGATTGGCAATCAGCCCCAGCATTTT. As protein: CASSVARGIGNQPQHF.

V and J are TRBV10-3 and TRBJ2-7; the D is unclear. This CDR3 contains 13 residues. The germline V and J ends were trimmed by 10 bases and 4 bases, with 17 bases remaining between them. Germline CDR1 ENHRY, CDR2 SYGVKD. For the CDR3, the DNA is TGTGCCACTTCAAGATCGTTTGGATACGAGCAGTACTTC. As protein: CATSRSFGYEQYF.

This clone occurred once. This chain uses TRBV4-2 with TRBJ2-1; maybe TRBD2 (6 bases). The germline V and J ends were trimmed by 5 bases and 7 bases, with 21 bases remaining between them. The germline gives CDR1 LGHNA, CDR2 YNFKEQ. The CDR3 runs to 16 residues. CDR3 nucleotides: TGTGCCAGCAGCTCCTCGGGCGCGGGAACCCGAAATGAGCAGTTCTTC. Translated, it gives CASSSSGAGTRNEQFF.